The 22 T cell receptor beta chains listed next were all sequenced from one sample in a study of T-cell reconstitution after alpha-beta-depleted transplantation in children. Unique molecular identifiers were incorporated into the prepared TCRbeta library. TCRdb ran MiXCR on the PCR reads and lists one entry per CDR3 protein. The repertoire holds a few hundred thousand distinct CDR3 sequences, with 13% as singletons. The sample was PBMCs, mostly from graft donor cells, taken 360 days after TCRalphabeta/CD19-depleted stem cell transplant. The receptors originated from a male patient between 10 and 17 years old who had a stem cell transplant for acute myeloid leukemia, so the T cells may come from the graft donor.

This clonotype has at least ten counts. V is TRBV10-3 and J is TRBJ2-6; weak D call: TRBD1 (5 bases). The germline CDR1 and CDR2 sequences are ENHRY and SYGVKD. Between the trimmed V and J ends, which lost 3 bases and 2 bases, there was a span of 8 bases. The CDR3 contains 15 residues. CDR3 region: CAISDSRAGANVLTF. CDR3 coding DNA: TGTGCCATCAGTGACTCCAGGGCTGGGGCCAACGTCCTGACTTTC.

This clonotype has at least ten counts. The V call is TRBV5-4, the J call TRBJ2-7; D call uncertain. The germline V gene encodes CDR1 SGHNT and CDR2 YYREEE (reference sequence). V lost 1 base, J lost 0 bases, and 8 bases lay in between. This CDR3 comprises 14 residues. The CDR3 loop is CASSLISYSYEQYF. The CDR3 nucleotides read TGTGCCAGCAGCTTGATCTCCTACTCCTACGAGCAGTACTTC. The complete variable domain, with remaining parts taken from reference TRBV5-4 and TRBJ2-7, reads ETGVTQSPTHLIKTRGQQVTLRCSSQSGHNTVSWYQQALGQGPQFIFQYYREEENGRGNFPPRFSGLQFPNYSSELNVNALELDDSALYLCASSLISYSYEQYFGPGTRLTVT.

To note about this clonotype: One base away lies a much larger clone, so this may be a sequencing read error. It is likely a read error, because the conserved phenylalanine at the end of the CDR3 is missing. The CDR3 here is CASSFELKEDQPQHY. In nucleotides, the CDR3 is TGTGCCAGCAGCTTCGAGCTGAAAGAGGATCAGCCCCAGCATTAT. This chain connects TRBV11-1 to TRBJ1-5, with D unresolved. Germline V lookup: CDR1 SGHAT, CDR2 FQDESV (reference sequence). Trimming stripped 3 bases from V and 5 bases from J, with 14 bases between. The CDR3 has 15 amino acids.

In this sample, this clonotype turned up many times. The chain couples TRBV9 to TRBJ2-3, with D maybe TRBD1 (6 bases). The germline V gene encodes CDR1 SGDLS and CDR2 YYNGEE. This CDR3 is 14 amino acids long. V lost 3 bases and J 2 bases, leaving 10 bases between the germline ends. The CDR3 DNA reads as TGTGCCAGCAGCGAGAGACAGGCCACAGATACGCAGTATTTT. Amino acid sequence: CASSERQATDTQYF.

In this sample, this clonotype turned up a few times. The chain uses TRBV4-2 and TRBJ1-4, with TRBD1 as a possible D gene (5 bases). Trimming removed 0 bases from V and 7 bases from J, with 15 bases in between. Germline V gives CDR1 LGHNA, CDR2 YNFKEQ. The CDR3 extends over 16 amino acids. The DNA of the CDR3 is TGTGCCAGCAGCCAAGATATCGGGACTGGGGGTGAAAAACTGTTTTTT. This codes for CASSQDIGTGGEKLFF.

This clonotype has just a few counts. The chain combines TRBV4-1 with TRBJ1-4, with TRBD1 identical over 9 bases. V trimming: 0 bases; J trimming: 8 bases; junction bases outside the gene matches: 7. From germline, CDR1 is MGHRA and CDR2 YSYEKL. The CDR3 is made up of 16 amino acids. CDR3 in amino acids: CASSQDLGDRVEKLFF. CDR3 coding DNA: TGCGCCAGCAGCCAAGATCTTGGGGACAGGGTGGAAAAACTGTTTTTT.

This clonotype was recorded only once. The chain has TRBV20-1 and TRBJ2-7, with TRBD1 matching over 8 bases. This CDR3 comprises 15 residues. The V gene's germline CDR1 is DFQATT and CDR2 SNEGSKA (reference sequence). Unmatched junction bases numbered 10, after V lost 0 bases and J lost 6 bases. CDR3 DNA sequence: TGCAGTGCTAGAGACCCGGGACAGGCCCTCCCCGAGCAGTACTTC. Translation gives CSARDPGQALPEQYF.

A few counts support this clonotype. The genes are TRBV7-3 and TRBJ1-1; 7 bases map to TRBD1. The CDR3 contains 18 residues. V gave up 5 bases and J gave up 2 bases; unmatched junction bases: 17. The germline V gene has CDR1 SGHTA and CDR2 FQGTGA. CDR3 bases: TGTGCCAGCAGCCAGGACCCAGGGGGGATAGGAATTAACACTGAAGCTTTCTTT. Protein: CASSQDPGGIGINTEAFF.

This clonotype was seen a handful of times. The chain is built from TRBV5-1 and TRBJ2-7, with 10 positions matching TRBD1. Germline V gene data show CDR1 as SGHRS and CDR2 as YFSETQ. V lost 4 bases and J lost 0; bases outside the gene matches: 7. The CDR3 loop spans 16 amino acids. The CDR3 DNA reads TGCGCCAGCAGCGACCCTTGGACAGGGGGCTCCTACGAGCAGTACTTC. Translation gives CASSDPWTGGSYEQYF.

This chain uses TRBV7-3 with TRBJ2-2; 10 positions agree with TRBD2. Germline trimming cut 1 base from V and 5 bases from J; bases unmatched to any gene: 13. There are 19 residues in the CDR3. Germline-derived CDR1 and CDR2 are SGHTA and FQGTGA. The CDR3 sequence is CASSLNPWGSGRRTGELFF. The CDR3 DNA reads TGTGCCAGCAGCTTAAACCCCTGGGGTAGCGGGAGGAGAACCGGGGAGCTGTTTTTT.

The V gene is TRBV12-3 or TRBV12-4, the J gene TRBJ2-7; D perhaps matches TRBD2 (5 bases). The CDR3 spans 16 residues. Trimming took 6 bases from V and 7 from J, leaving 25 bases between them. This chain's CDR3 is CASSPAGVPLVREQYF. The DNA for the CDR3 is TGTGCCAGCAGCCCGGCCGGGGTCCCTCTGGTGAGGGAGCAGTACTTC.

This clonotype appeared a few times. This chain's CDR3 is CASSVGGGGGLYEQYF. The CDR3 DNA is TGTGCCAGCAGCGTAGGAGGGGGCGGGGGTCTCTACGAGCAGTACTTC. The chain employs TRBV9 and TRBJ2-7; tentatively, D is TRBD1 or TRBD2 (7 bases each). Trimming left V 0 bases short and J 3 bases short, with 16 bases between. Germline V CDR1 and CDR2: SGDLS, YYNGEE. CDR3 size: 16 residues.

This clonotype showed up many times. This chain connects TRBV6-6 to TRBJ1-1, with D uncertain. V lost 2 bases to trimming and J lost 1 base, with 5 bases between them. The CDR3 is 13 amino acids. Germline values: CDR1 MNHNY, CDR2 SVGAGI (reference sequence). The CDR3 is CASSYGGNTEAFF. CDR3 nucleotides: TGTGCCAGCAGTTACGGTGGGAACACTGAAGCTTTCTTT.

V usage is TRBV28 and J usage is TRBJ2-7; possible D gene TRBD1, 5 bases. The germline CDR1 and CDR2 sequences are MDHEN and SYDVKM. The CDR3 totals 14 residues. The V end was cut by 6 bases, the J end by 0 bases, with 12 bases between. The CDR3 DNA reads TGTGCCAGCAGGCGAAGGGGTGACTCCTACGAGCAGTACTTC. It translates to CASRRRGDSYEQYF.

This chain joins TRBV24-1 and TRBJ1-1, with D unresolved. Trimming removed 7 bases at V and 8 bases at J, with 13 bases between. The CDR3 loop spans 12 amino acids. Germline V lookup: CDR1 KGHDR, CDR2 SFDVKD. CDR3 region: CATRSSLGEAFF. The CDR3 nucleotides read TGTGCCACCAGGTCCTCCCTGGGGGAAGCTTTCTTT.

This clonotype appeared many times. The CDR3 reads CASSLLGIVQYF. DNA of the CDR3: TGTGCCAGCAGCTTGTTGGGGATAGTGCAGTATTTT. The chain has TRBV5-5 and TRBJ2-3; D is uncertain. The CDR3 loop spans 12 amino acids. The V gene's germline CDR1 is SGHKS and CDR2 YYEKEE (reference sequence). Trimming stripped 1 base from V and 11 bases from J, with 11 bases between.

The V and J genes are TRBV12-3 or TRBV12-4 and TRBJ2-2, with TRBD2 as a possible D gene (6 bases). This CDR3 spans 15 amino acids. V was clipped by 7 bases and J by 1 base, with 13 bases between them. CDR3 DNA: TGTGCCAGCACCCTGGGCGGGATGAACACCGGGGAGCTGTTTTTT. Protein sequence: CASTLGGMNTGELFF.

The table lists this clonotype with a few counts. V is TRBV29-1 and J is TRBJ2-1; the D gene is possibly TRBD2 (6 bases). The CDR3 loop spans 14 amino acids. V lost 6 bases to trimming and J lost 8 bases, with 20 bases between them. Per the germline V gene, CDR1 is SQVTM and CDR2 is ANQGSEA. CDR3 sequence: CSVGGGVGSYEQFF. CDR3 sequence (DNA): TGCAGCGTGGGAGGAGGAGTAGGTTCCTATGAGCAGTTCTTC.

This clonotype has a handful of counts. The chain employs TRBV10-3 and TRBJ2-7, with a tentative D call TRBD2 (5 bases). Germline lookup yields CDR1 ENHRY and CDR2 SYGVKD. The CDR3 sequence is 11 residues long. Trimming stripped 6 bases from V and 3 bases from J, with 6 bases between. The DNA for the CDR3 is TGTGCCATCAGCCGGGACTACGAGCAGTACTTC. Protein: CAISRDYEQYF.

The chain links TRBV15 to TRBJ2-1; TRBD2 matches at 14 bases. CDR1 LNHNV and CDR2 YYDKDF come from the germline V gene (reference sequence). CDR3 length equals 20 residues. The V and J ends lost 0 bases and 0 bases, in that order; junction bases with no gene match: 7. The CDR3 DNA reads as TGTGCCACCAGCAGAGAATTGGGACTAGCGGGGGATAGCTCCTACAATGAGCAGTTCTTC. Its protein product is CATSRELGLAGDSSYNEQFF.

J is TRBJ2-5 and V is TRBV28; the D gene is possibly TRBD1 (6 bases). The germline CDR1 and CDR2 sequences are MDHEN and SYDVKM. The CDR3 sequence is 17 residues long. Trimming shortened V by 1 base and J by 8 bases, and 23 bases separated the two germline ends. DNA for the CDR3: TGTGCCAGCAGTTTATCAACCCCCAGGGGCCGCATCGGCACCCAGTACTTC. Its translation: CASSLSTPRGRIGTQYF.

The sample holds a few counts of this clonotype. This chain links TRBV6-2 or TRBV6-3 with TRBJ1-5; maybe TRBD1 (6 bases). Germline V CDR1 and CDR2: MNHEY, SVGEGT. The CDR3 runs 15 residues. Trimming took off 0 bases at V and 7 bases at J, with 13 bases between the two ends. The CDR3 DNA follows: TGTGCCAGCAGTTACTCGAACCAGGGGAGGCAGCCCCAGCATTTT. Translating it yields CASSYSNQGRQPQHF.